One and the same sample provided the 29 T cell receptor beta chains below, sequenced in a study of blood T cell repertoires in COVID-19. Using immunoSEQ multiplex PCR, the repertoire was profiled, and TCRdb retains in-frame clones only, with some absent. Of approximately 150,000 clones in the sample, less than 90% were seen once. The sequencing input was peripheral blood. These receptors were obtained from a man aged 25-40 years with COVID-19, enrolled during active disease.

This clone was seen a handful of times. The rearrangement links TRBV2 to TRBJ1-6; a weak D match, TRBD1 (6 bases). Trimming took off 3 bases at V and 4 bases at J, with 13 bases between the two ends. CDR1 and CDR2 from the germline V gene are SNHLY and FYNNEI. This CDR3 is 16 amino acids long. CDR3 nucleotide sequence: TGTGCCAGCAGTGAGAGGACAGCAGCTTATAATTCACCCCTCCACTTT. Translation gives CASSERTAAYNSPLHF.

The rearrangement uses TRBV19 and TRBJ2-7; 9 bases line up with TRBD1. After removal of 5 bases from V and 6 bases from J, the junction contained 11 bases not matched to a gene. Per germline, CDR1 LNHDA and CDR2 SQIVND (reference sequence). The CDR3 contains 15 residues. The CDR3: CASSPSRQGVFEQYF. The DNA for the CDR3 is TGTGCCAGTAGTCCCTCCCGACAGGGGGTTTTCGAGCAGTACTTC.

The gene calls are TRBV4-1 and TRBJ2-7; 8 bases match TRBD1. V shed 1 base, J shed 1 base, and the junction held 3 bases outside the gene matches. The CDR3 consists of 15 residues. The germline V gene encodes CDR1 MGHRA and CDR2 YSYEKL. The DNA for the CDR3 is TGCGCCAGCAGCCAAGCCGGACAGGGATCCTACGAGCAGTACTTC. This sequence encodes CASSQAGQGSYEQYF.

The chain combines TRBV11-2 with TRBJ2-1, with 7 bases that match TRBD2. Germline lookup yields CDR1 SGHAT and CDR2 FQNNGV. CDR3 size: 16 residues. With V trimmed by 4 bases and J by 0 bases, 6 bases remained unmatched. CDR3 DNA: TGTGCCAGCAGCTCTCTCCGCGGGAGCTCCTACAATGAGCAGTTCTTC. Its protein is CASSSLRGSSYNEQFF.

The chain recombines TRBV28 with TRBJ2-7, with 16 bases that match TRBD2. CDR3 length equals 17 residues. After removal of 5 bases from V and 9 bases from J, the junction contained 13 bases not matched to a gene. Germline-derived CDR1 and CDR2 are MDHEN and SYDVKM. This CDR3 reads CASSPAGLAGGKQVQYF. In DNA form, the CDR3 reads TGTGCCAGCAGTCCCGCGGGACTAGCGGGAGGGAAGCAAGTGCAGTACTTC.

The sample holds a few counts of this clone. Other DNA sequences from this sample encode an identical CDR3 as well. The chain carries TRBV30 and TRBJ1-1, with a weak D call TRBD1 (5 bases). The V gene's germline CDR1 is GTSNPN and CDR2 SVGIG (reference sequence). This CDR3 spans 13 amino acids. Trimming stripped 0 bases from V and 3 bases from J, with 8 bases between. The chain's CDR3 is CAWSVRRDTEAFF. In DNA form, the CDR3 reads TGTGCCTGGAGTGTACGCAGGGACACTGAAGCTTTCTTT.

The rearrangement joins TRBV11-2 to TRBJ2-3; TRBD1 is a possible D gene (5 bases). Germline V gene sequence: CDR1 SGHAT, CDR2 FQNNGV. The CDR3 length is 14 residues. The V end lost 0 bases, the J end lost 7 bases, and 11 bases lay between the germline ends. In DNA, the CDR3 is TGTGCCAGCAGCTTAGATCTACAGGTCCATACGCAGTATTTT. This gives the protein CASSLDLQVHTQYF.

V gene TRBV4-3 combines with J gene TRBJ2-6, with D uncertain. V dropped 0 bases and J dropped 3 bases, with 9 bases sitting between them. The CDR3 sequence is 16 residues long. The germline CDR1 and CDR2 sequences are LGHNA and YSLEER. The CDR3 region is CASSQDRSSGANVLTF. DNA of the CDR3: TGCGCCAGCAGCCAAGATCGGAGTAGTGGGGCCAACGTCCTGACTTTC.

The DNA for the CDR3 is TGTGCCAGCAGTTTTAAACCCCCGGGTGGCTACACCTTC. Translation gives CASSFKPPGGYTF. The chain recombines TRBV27 with TRBJ1-2, with D hard to call. Germline loops: CDR1 MNHEY, CDR2 SMNVEV (reference sequence). Between the trimmed V and J ends, which lost 3 bases and 7 bases, there was a span of 12 bases. This CDR3 is 13 amino acids long.

The chain's CDR3 is CASTPGGRGDNQPQHF. CDR3 coding DNA: TGTGCCAGTACCCCTGGGGGCAGGGGGGACAATCAGCCCCAGCATTTT. The chain combines TRBV19 with TRBJ1-5; 7 bases line up with TRBD1. This CDR3 is built from 16 residues. Trimming removed 7 bases from V and 3 bases from J; junction bases left unmatched: 12. Germline CDR1 is LNHDA and CDR2 is SQIVND (reference sequence).

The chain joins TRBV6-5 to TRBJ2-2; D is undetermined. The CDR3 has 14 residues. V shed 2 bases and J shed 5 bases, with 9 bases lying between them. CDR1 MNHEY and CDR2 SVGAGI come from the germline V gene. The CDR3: CASSYGQVTGELFF. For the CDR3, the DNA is TGTGCCAGCAGTTACGGGCAGGTTACCGGGGAGCTGTTTTTT.

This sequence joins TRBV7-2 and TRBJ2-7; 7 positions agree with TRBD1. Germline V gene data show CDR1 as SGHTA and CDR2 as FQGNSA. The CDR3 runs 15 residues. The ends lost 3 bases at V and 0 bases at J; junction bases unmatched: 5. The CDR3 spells CASSLSTGNSYEQYF. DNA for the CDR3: TGTGCCAGCAGCTTGTCGACAGGGAACTCCTACGAGCAGTACTTC.

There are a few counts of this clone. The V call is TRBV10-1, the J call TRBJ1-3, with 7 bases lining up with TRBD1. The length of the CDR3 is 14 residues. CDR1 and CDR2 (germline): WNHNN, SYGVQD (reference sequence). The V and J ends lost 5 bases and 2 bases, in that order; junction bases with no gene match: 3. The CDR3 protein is CASSLGQPGNTIYF. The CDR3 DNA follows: TGCGCCAGCAGTCTGGGACAGCCTGGAAACACCATATATTTT.

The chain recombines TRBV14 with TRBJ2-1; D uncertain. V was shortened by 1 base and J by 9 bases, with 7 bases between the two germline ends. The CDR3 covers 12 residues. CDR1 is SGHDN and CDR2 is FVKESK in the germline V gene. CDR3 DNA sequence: TGTGCCAGCAGCCAAGCATGGAGTGAGCAGTTCTTC. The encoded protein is CASSQAWSEQFF.

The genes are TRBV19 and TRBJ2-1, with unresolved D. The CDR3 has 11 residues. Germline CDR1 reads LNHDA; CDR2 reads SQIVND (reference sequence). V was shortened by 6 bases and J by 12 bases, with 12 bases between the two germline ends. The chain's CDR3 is CASSAESRQFF. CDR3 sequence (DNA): TGTGCCAGTAGCGCGGAATCGCGGCAGTTCTTC.

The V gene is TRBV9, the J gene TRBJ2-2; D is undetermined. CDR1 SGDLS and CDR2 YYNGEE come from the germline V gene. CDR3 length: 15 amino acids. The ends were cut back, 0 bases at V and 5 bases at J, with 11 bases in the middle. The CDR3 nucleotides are TGTGCCAGCAGCGTAGGGGTAGAGACTACCGGGGAGCTGTTTTTT. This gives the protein CASSVGVETTGELFF.

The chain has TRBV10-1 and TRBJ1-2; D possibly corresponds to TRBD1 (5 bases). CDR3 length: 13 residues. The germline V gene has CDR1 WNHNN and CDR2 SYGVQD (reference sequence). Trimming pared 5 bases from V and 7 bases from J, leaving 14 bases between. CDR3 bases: TGCGCCAGCAGTTCCCAGGGAGGTGGTGGCTACACCTTC. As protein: CASSSQGGGGYTF.

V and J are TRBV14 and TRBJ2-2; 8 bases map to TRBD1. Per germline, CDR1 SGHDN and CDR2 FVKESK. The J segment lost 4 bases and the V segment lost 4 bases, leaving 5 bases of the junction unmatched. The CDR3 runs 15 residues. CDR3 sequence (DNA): TGTGCCAGCAGCCCCGCCAGGGGGCTCACCGGGGAGCTGTTTTTT. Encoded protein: CASSPARGLTGELFF.

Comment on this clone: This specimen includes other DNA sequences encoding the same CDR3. This CDR3 reads CASSFTGGNQPQHF. DNA of the CDR3: TGTGCCAGCAGTTTTACAGGGGGGAATCAGCCCCAGCATTTT. The chain uses TRBV27 and TRBJ1-5, with 8 bases matching TRBD1. This CDR3 is built from 14 residues. Germline assignment: CDR1 MNHEY and CDR2 SMNVEV (reference sequence). Losses at the gene ends were 3 bases for V and 4 bases for J; bases not matched to a gene: 2.

CDR3 coding DNA: TGTGCCAGCGCGCCCACTTCCGGGACTAGCGGACAGGATACGCAGTATTTT. Translated, it gives CASAPTSGTSGQDTQYF. This chain links TRBV18 with TRBJ2-3, with 11 bases fitting TRBD2. Germline V gene lookup returns CDR1 KGHSH and CDR2 LQKENI. There are 17 residues in the CDR3. The ends lost 8 bases at V and 6 bases at J; junction bases unmatched: 16.

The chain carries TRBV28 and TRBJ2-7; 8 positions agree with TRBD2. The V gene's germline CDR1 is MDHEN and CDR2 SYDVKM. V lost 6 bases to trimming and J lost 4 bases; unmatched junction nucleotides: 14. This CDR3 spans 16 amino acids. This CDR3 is CASRFSFAAGEYEQYF. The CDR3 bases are TGTGCCAGCAGATTCAGTTTTGCAGCGGGAGAATACGAGCAGTACTTC. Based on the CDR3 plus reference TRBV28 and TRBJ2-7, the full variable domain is DVKVTQSSRYLVKRTGEKVFLECVQDMDHENMFWYRQDPGLGLRLIYFSYDVKMKEKGDIPEGYSVSREKKERFSLILESASTNQTSMYLCASRFSFAAGEYEQYFGPGTRLTVT.

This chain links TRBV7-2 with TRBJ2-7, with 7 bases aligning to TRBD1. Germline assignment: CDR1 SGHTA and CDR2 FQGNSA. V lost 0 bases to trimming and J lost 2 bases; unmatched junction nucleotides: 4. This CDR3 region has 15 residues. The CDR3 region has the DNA TGTGCCAGCAGCTTAGCTTCTGGGACAGCCTACGAGCAGTACTTC. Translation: CASSLASGTAYEQYF.

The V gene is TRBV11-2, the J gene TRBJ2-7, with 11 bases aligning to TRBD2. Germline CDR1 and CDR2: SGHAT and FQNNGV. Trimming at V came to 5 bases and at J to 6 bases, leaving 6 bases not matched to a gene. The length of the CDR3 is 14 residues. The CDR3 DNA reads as TGTGCCAGCAGCGTAGCGGGAGGGCTGGGCGAGCAGTACTTC. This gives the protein CASSVAGGLGEQYF.

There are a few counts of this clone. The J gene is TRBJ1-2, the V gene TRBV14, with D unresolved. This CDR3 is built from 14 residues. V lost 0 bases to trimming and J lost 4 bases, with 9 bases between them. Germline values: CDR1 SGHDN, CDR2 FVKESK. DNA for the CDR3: TGTGCCAGCAGCCAAGACCTCGGAGTCTATGGCTACACCTTC. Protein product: CASSQDLGVYGYTF.

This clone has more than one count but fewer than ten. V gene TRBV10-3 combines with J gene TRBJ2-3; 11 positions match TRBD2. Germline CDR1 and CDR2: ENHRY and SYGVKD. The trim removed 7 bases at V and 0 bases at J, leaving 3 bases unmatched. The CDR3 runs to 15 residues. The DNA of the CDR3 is TGTGCCATCAACGGACTAGCGGGTAGCACAGATACGCAGTATTTT. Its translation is CAINGLAGSTDTQYF.

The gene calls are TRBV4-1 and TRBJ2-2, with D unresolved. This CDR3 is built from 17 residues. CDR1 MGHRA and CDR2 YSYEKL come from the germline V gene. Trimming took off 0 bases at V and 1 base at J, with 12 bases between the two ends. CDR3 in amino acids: CASSQDVTAENTGELFF. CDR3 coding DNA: TGCGCCAGCAGCCAAGATGTGACGGCGGAGAACACCGGGGAGCTGTTTTTT.

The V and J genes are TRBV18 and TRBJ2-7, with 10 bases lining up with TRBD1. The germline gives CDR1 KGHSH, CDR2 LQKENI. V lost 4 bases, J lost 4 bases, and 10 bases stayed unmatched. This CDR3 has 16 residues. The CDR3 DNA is TGTGCCAGCTCACTTCACCCGGGACAGGGGAGATACGAGCAGTACTTC. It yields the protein CASSLHPGQGRYEQYF.

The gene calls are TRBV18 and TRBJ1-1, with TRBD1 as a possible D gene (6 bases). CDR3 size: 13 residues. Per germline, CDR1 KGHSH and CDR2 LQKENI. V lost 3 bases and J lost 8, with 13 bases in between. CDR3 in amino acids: CASSPDRTQEAFF. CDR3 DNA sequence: TGTGCCAGCTCACCGGACAGAACACAAGAAGCTTTCTTT.

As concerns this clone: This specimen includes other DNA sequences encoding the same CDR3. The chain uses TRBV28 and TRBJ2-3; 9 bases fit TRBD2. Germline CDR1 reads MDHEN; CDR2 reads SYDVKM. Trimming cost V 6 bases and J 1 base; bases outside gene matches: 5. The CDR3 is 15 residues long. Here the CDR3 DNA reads TGTGCCAGCAGCCCCCGCGGGAGGGGCACAGATACGCAGTATTTT. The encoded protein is CASSPRGRGTDTQYF.